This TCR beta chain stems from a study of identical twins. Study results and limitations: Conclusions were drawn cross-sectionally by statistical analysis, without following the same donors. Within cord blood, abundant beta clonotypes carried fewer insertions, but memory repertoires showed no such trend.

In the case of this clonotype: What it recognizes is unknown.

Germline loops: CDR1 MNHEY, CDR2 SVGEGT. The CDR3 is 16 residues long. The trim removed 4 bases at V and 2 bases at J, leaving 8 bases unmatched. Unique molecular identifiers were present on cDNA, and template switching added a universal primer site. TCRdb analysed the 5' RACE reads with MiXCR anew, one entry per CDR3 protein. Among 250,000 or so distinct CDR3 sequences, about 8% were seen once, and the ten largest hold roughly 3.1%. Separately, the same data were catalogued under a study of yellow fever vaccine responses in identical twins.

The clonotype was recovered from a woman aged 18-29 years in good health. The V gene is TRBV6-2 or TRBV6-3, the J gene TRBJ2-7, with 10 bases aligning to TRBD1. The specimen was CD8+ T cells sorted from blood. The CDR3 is CASSFVPGQGTYEQYF. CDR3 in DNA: TGTGCCAGCAGTTTCGTCCCGGGACAGGGGACCTACGAGCAGTACTTC.